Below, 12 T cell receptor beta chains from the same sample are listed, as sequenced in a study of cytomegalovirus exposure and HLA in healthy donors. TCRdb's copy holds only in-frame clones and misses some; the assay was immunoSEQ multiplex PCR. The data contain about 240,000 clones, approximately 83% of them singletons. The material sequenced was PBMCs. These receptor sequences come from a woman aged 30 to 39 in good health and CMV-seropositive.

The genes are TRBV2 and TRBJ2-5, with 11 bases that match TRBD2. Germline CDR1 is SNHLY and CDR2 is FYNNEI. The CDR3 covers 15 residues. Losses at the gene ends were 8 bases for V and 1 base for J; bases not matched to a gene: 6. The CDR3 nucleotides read TGTGCCAGCGGGCAGGGACTAGCGGCCCAAGAGACCCAGTACTTC. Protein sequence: CASGQGLAAQETQYF.

The CDR3: CASSLAPGEGSNTEAFF. The CDR3 DNA is TGCGCCAGCAGCTTGGCCCCGGGGGAGGGGTCGAACACTGAAGCTTTCTTT. The J gene is TRBJ1-1, the V gene TRBV5-1; TRBD1 might be the D (5 bases). V was trimmed by 0 bases and J by 1 base, leaving 16 bases between them. CDR1 is SGHRS and CDR2 is YFSETQ in the germline V gene. The CDR3 extends over 17 amino acids.

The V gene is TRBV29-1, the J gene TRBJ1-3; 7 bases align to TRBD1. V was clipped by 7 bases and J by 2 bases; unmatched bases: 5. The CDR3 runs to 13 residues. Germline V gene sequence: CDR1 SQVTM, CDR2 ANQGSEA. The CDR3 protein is CSAGTEAGNTIYF. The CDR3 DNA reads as TGCAGCGCTGGGACAGAAGCTGGAAACACCATATATTTT.

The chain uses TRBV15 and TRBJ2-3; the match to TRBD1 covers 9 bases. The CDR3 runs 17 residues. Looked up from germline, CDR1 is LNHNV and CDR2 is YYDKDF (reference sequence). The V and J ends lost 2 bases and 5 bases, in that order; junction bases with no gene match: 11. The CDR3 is CATSRFSGQGKGDTQYF. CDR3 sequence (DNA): TGTGCCACCAGCAGATTCTCCGGACAGGGGAAAGGAGATACGCAGTATTTT.

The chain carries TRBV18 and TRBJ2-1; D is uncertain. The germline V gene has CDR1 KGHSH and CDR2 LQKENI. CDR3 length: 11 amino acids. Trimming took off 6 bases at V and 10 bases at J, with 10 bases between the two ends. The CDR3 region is CASSPEREQFF. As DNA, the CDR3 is TGTGCCAGCTCCCCGGAGCGCGAGCAGTTCTTC. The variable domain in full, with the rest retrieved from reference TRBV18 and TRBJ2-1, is NAGVMQNPRHLVRRRGQEARLRCSPMKGHSHVYWYRQLPEEGLKFMVYLQKENIIDESGMPKERFSAEFPKEGPSILRIQQVVRGDSAAYFCASSPEREQFFGPGTRLTVL.

Here the CDR3 DNA reads TGCGCCAGCAACAGTAAAGGCCAAGAGACCCAGTACTTC. Amino acids: CASNSKGQETQYF. The J gene is TRBJ2-5, the V gene TRBV10-2; no firm D call. V was clipped by 7 bases and J by 1 base, with 10 bases between them. This CDR3 is 13 amino acids long. Germline lookup yields CDR1 WSHSY and CDR2 SAAADI.

The CDR3 DNA reads TGTGCCAGCAGGAGGGGGAATCAGCCCCAGCATTTT. Amino acid sequence: CASRRGNQPQHF. V and J are TRBV28 and TRBJ1-5; tentatively, D is TRBD1 (6 bases). This CDR3 spans 12 amino acids. CDR1 and CDR2 from the germline V gene are MDHEN and SYDVKM. Deletions cut 6 bases from V and 4 bases from J, with 7 bases between.

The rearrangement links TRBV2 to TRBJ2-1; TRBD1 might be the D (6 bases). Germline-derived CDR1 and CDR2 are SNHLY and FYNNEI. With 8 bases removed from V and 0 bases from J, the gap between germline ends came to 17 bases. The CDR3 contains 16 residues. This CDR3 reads CASPVGAGSSYNEQFF. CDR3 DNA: TGTGCCAGCCCCGTGGGGGCTGGGAGCTCCTACAATGAGCAGTTCTTC.

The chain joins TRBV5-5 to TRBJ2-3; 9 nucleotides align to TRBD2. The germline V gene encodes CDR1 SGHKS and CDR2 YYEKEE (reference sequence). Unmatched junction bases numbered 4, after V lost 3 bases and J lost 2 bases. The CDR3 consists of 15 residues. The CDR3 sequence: CASSYLAGLTDTQYF. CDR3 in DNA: TGTGCCAGCAGCTACCTAGCGGGGCTCACAGATACGCAGTATTTT.

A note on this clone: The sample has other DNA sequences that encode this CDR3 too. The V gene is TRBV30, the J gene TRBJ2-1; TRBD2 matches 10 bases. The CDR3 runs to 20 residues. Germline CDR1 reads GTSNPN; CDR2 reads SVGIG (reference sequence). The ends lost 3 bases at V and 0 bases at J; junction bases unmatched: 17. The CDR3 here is CAWRTLLAGEGFGSYNEQFF. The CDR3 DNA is TGTGCCTGGAGAACCCTTCTAGCGGGAGAGGGGTTCGGCTCCTACAATGAGCAGTTCTTC.

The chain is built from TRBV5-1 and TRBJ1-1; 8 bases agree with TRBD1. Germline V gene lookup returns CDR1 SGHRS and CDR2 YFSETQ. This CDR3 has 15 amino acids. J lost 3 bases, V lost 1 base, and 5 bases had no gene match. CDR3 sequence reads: CASSLNGQGYTEAFF. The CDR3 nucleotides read TGCGCCAGCAGCTTGAACGGACAGGGCTACACTGAAGCTTTCTTT.

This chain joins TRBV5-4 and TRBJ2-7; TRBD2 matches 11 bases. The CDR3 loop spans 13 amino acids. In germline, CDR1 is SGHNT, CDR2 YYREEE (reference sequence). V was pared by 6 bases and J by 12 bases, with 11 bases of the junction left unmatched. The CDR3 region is CASNQGGLAGGYF. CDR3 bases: TGTGCCAGCAACCAGGGGGGCCTAGCGGGAGGGTACTTC. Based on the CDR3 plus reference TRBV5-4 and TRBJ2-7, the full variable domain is ETGVTQSPTHLIKTRGQQVTLRCSSQSGHNTVSWYQQALGQGPQFIFQYYREEENGRGNFPPRFSGLQFPNYSSELNVNALELDDSALYLCASNQGGLAGGYFGPGTRLTVT.